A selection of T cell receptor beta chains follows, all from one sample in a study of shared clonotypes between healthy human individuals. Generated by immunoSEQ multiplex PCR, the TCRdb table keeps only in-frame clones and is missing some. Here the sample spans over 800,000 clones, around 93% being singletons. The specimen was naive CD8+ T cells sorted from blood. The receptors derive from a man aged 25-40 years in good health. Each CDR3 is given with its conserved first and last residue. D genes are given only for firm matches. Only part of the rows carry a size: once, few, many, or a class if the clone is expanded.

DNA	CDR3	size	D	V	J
TGCAGCGTTACTATGGGCGGGATTATTGACGAGCAGTACTTC	CSVTMGGIIDEQYF	-	-	TRBV29-1	TRBJ2-7
TGTGCCAGCAGCCGAGTAGCGGGGAGCTCCTACAATGAGCAGTTCTTC	CASSRVAGSSYNEQFF	-	TRBD2	TRBV7-6	TRBJ2-1
TGTGCCACCAGCGGACGGGGACAGGGCTACCAAGAGACCCAGTACTTC	CATSGRGQGYQETQYF	-	TRBD1	TRBV15	TRBJ2-5
TGTGCCAGCAGTGATTCCCCTAGACTAGCGCTTAACAATGAGCAGTTCTTC	CASSDSPRLALNNEQFF	-	TRBD2	TRBV2	TRBJ2-1
TGTGCCAGCAGCCGGGGGTATGAGCAGTTCTTC	CASSRGYEQFF	-	-	TRBV7-9	TRBJ2-1
TGTGCCAGCAGCGAATCCGGGTCCCAAGGCTACGAGCAGTACTTC	CASSESGSQGYEQYF	-	-	TRBV9	TRBJ2-7
TGTGCCAGCAGCGTAGGGACAGGGAGTGGCTACACCTTC	CASSVGTGSGYTF	-	TRBD1	TRBV9	TRBJ1-2
TGTGCCAGCAGTCCCGCCGGGACAACTAACACTGAAGCTTTCTTT	CASSPAGTTNTEAFF	once	-	TRBV5-6	TRBJ1-1
TGTGCCAGCAGCACGGGACAGAATACGCAGTATTTT	CASSTGQNTQYF	-	TRBD1	TRBV5-5	TRBJ2-3
TGCGCCAGCAGCCAAGAAGGGGCAGGGGGCAAAAACATTCAGTACTTC	CASSQEGAGGKNIQYF	-	TRBD1	TRBV4-1	TRBJ2-4
TGTGCCAGCAGCTCTGGGACCACGAACACCGGGGAGCTGTTTTTT	CASSSGTTNTGELFF	once	-	TRBV5-5	TRBJ2-2
TGTGCCAGCAGCTTCCGGGTGGTCACTGAAGCTTTCTTT	CASSFRVVTEAFF	-	-	TRBV11-2	TRBJ1-1
TGCAGCGTTGACGTCCCGGGACAGGGGGCCACAACACATGAAAAACTGTTTTTT	CSVDVPGQGATTHEKLFF	-	TRBD1	TRBV29-1	TRBJ1-4
TGTGCCAGCAGTTACGAGATAGCGGACACCGGGGAGCTGTTTTTT	CASSYEIADTGELFF	-	-	TRBV6-5	TRBJ2-2
TGCGCCAGCAGCGACGGACTAGCGGGATGGGATGAGCAGTTCTTC	CASSDGLAGWDEQFF	-	TRBD2	TRBV5-1	TRBJ2-1
TGCGCCAGCAGCCAAGAATTAGGTACCTCTGGGGCCAACGTCCTGACTTTC	CASSQELGTSGANVLTF	-	-	TRBV4-1	TRBJ2-6
TGTGCCAGCAGCTCCGGAAATTATGAGCAGTTCTTC	CASSSGNYEQFF	-	-	TRBV28	TRBJ2-1
TGCGCCAGCAGCTTGGGACAGGGATACTACAATGAGCAGTTCTTC	CASSLGQGYYNEQFF	-	TRBD1	TRBV5-1	TRBJ2-1
TGTGCCAGCAGTTTGCGACAGGGTGATCAGCCCCAGCATTTT	CASSLRQGDQPQHF	-	TRBD1	TRBV27	TRBJ1-5
TGTGCCAGCAGCGTAGATGGGACTAGCCAAGCGGGAAACACCGGGGAGCTGTTTTTT	CASSVDGTSQAGNTGELFF	-	TRBD2	TRBV9	TRBJ2-2
TGCGCCAGCAGAGATGACGCCGGGAACACTGAAGCTTTCTTT	CASRDDAGNTEAFF	once	-	TRBV5-1	TRBJ1-1
TGCGCCAGCAGCTTAAAGTCGGAGGGCCCCTACAATGAGCAGTTCTTC	CASSLKSEGPYNEQFF	-	-	TRBV5-1	TRBJ2-1
TGTGCCAGCAGTACCGGACTAGCGGGAGGGGATGAGCAGTTCTTC	CASSTGLAGGDEQFF	-	TRBD2	TRBV27	TRBJ2-1
TGTGCCAGCAGTCGTACTAGCGGGAATCAAGAGACCCAGTACTTC	CASSRTSGNQETQYF	-	TRBD2	TRBV7-9	TRBJ2-5
TGCGCCAGCAGCCAAGAGGGACTAGCGGGAGGGCCCAATGAGCAGTTCTTC	CASSQEGLAGGPNEQFF	-	TRBD2	TRBV4-3	TRBJ2-1
TGTGCCAGCAGCCTCGGACTAGCGGGAGGGTTGGAGACCCAGTACTTC	CASSLGLAGGLETQYF	once	TRBD2	TRBV13	TRBJ2-5
TGTGCCAGCTCACCGGCGGACAGGGGGGCCGGCGAGCAGTACTTC	CASSPADRGAGEQYF	-	TRBD1	TRBV18	TRBJ2-7
TGTGCCAGCAAGGATGAGCAGTTCTTC	CASKDEQFF	-	-	TRBV2	TRBJ2-1
TGCGCCAGCACCCGCTCCCGGGACGTGACCTACGAGCAGTACTTC	CASTRSRDVTYEQYF	once	-	TRBV4-1	TRBJ2-7